Below are 15 T cell receptor beta chains sequenced from a single sample in a study of graft-versus-host responses after intestinal transplantation. These receptors are not linked to any known antigen. The repertoire was sequenced with immunoSEQ multiplex PCR; TCRdb's copy has only in-frame clones and lacks some. The sample has over 55,000 clones; roughly 88% are singletons. The sample here was unstimulated CD8+ T cells sorted from spleen or lymph node cells, taken before intestinal transplant. The receptors shown here come from a human donor who received an intestinal transplant.

The genes are TRBV15 and TRBJ2-7, with D uncertain. CDR3 size: 13 residues. Germline assignment: CDR1 LNHNV and CDR2 YYDKDF (reference sequence). The V gene lost 0 bases and the J gene lost 7 bases, with 10 bases spanning the gap. The CDR3 region has the DNA TGTGCCACCAGCAGAGATCGGATGAGGGAGCAGTACTTC. It specifies CATSRDRMREQYF.

The chain is built from TRBV9 and TRBJ2-1; 12 bases map to TRBD2. CDR1 is SGDLS and CDR2 is YYNGEE in the germline V gene. V dropped 3 bases and J dropped 9; count of bases not matched to a gene: 10. CDR3 size: 16 residues. CDR3 region: CASSATSSGGAGEQFF. The CDR3 DNA reads TGTGCCAGCAGCGCCACCTCTAGCGGGGGGGCCGGTGAGCAGTTCTTC.

This clone appeared a single time. This sequence joins TRBV12-5 and TRBJ2-1; D unclear. The CDR3 sequence is 13 residues long. Germline lookup yields CDR1 LGHNT and CDR2 FRNRAP. The V gene lost 1 base and the J gene lost 5 bases, with 6 bases spanning the gap. CDR3 coding DNA: TGTGCTAGTGGTTTGGGCCAGGACAATGAGCAGTTCTTC. Encoded protein: CASGLGQDNEQFF.

The chain combines TRBV29-1 with TRBJ2-7; 10 bases align to TRBD1. Germline CDR1 reads SQVTM; CDR2 reads ANQGSEA. With V trimmed by 6 bases and J by 0 bases, 5 bases remained unmatched. This CDR3 has 14 amino acids. The CDR3 DNA follows: TGCAGCGTCCGCGGGACAGGGGACTCCTACGAGCAGTACTTC. Protein product: CSVRGTGDSYEQYF.

This clone appeared once. The chain uses TRBV9 and TRBJ2-3, with 11 nucleotides matching TRBD2. The germline V gene has CDR1 SGDLS and CDR2 YYNGEE. The ends lost 3 bases at V and 2 bases at J; junction bases unmatched: 2. CDR3 size: 15 residues. The chain's CDR3 is CASSALAGDTDTQYF. Written as DNA, the CDR3 is TGTGCCAGCAGCGCACTAGCGGGGGACACAGATACGCAGTATTTT.

The chain combines TRBV9 with TRBJ2-1; weak D call: TRBD2 (6 bases). CDR1 and CDR2 (germline): SGDLS, YYNGEE. Trimming pared 4 bases from V and 8 bases from J, leaving 19 bases between. The CDR3 runs 15 residues. The CDR3 sequence is CASSPEGRGMDEQFF. The CDR3 DNA follows: TGTGCCAGCAGCCCCGAGGGGCGGGGCATGGATGAGCAGTTCTTC.

This clone turned up a few times. CDR3 in amino acids: CASSEGASGYEQYF. The CDR3 nucleotides read TGTGCCAGCAGTGAAGGGGCTAGCGGGTACGAGCAGTACTTC. The V and J genes are TRBV6-1 and TRBJ2-7, with 8 bases that match TRBD2. Germline V lookup: CDR1 MNHNS, CDR2 SASEGT. The V segment lost 1 base and the J segment 4 bases; nucleotides outside the gene matches: 3. The CDR3 runs to 14 residues.

V gene TRBV2 combines with J gene TRBJ2-1; a weak D match, TRBD1 (5 bases). Germline loops: CDR1 SNHLY, CDR2 FYNNEI. V gave up 9 bases and J gave up 2 bases, with 8 bases separating them. The CDR3 length is 12 residues. Written as DNA, the CDR3 is TGTGCCAGTACAGGACCCTACAATGAGCAGTTCTTC. This codes for CASTGPYNEQFF.

The rearrangement links TRBV20-1 to TRBJ2-1; D gene unclear. This CDR3 is built from 10 residues. V gave up 5 bases and J gave up 4 bases, with 3 bases separating them. Germline CDR1 reads DFQATT; CDR2 reads SNEGSKA (reference sequence). This chain's CDR3 is CSAPYNEQFF. The CDR3 nucleotides read TGCAGTGCTCCATACAATGAGCAGTTCTTC.

This clone has just a few counts. V usage is TRBV13 and J usage is TRBJ1-1; no clear D gene. Germline CDR1 is PRHDT and CDR2 is FYEKMQ (reference sequence). V gave up 1 base and J gave up 1 base, with 4 bases separating them. The CDR3 loop spans 13 amino acids. The CDR3 spells CASSLARNTEAFF. The CDR3 nucleotides are TGTGCCAGCAGCTTAGCCCGGAACACTGAAGCTTTCTTT. Full variable domain (missing parts from reference TRBV13 and TRBJ1-1): AAGVIQSPRHLIKEKRETATLKCYPIPRHDTVYWYQQGPGQDPQFLISFYEKMQSDKGSIPDRFSAQQFSDYHSELNMSSLELGDSALYFCASSLARNTEAFFGQGTRLTVV.

This chain uses TRBV4-1 with TRBJ2-1; D unresolved. The V and J ends lost 4 bases and 15 bases respectively, with 22 bases between them. Germline assignment: CDR1 MGHRA and CDR2 YSYEKL. The CDR3 is 14 amino acids. CDR3 region: CASSPQLTAHSLFF. CDR3 DNA sequence: TGCGCCAGCAGCCCTCAATTAACAGCCCACAGTCTGTTCTTC.

The J gene is TRBJ1-2, the V gene TRBV5-6, with 7 nucleotides matching TRBD1. Trimming at V came to 4 bases and at J to 4 bases, leaving 4 bases not matched to a gene. Germline-derived CDR1 and CDR2 are SGHDT and YYEEEE. This CDR3 comprises 13 residues. In DNA, the CDR3 is TGTGCCAGCAGCCCGGGACAGAGCTATGGCTACACCTTC. Its protein is CASSPGQSYGYTF.

This chain joins TRBV19 and TRBJ1-1, with 8 bases identical to TRBD1. Germline V CDR1 and CDR2: LNHDA, SQIVND (reference sequence). This CDR3 is built from 13 residues. Germline trimming cut 7 bases from V and 4 bases from J; bases unmatched to any gene: 5. The CDR3 DNA sequence: TGTGCCAGTACCCCAGGGGGCGTCACTGAAGCTTTCTTT. Its translation is CASTPGGVTEAFF.

J is TRBJ2-3 and V is TRBV14; D perhaps matches TRBD2 (5 bases). The CDR3 runs to 15 residues. Germline V gives CDR1 SGHDN, CDR2 FVKESK. V lost 3 bases, J lost 0 bases, and 10 bases lay in between. CDR3 in DNA: TGTGCCAGCAGCCATCTGGAGGCTAGCACAGATACGCAGTATTTT. It translates to CASSHLEASTDTQYF.

The rearrangement uses TRBV6-1 and TRBJ1-5; possible D gene TRBD1, 6 bases. The germline V gene has CDR1 MNHNS and CDR2 SASEGT. Trimming removed 1 base from V and 6 bases from J, with 13 bases in between. The CDR3 contains 15 residues. CDR3 region: CASSEGRQAGQPQHF. The DNA for the CDR3 is TGTGCCAGCAGTGAAGGCCGACAGGCTGGTCAGCCCCAGCATTTT.